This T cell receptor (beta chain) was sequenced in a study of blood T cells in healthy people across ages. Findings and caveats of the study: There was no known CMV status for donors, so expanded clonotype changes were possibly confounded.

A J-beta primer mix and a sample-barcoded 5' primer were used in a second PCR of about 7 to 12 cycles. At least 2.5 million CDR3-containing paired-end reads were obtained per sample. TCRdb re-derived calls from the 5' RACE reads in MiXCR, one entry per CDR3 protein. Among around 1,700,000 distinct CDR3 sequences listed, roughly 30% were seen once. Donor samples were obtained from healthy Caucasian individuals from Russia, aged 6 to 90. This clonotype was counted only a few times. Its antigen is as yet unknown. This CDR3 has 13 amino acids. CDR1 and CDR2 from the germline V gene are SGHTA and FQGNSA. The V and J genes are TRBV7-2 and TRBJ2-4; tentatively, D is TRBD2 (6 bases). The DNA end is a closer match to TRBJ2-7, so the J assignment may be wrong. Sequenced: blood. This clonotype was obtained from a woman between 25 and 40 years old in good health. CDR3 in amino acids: CASRWTNSYEQYF. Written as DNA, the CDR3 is TGTGCCAGCAGATGGACTAACTCCTACGAGCAGTACTTC.